One and the same sample provided the 10 T cell receptor beta chains below, sequenced in a study of blood T cell repertoires in COVID-19. Produced via immunoSEQ multiplex PCR; TCRdb's table is partial and in-frame only. Among roughly 100,000 clones listed, around 89% were seen once. Sequenced sample: peripheral blood. The receptors were sampled from a woman aged 55-70 years with acute or convalescent COVID-19.

The genes are TRBV19 and TRBJ2-2, with D tentatively TRBD2 (6 bases). Trimming took 6 bases from V and 3 from J, leaving 20 bases between them. The CDR3 runs 17 residues. From germline, CDR1 is LNHDA and CDR2 SQIVND (reference sequence). CDR3 sequence: CASSLALASGDTGELFF. The CDR3 coding sequence is TGTGCCAGTAGCCTGGCGTTAGCCTCGGGGGACACCGGGGAGCTGTTTTTT.

The chain employs TRBV15 and TRBJ1-2; D possibly corresponds to TRBD1 (6 bases). CDR1 is LNHNV and CDR2 is YYDKDF in the germline V gene (reference sequence). The germline V and J ends were trimmed by 5 bases and 0 bases, with 19 bases remaining between them. This CDR3 is built from 17 residues. The CDR3 protein is CATSPHFRRGSNYGYTF. The DNA of the CDR3 is TGTGCCACCAGCCCGCATTTTCGCAGGGGCTCTAACTATGGCTACACCTTC.

The rearrangement uses TRBV28 and TRBJ1-1, with a weak D call TRBD1 (5 bases). The CDR3 sequence is 13 residues long. The V end was cut by 5 bases, the J end by 4 bases, with 11 bases between. The germline CDR1 and CDR2 sequences are MDHEN and SYDVKM. The CDR3 coding sequence is TGTGCCAGCAGTCGGGGGTTTCGCACTGAAGCTTTCTTT. It translates to CASSRGFRTEAFF.

This clone was detected only once. The chain couples TRBV29-1 to TRBJ2-3; D perhaps matches TRBD1 (5 bases). This CDR3 region has 12 residues. Germline V CDR1 and CDR2: SQVTM, ANQGSEA. With 3 bases removed from V and 3 bases from J, the gap between germline ends came to 7 bases. CDR3 region: CSVEPGTDTQYF. CDR3 in DNA: TGCAGCGTTGAGCCAGGGACAGATACGCAGTATTTT.

About this clone itself: In the same sample, other DNA sequences code for this CDR3. The V call is TRBV28, the J call TRBJ1-4; 8 bases are shared with TRBD1. This CDR3 is built from 14 residues. V shed 4 bases, J shed 11 bases, and the junction held 9 bases outside the gene matches. Germline-derived CDR1 and CDR2 are MDHEN and SYDVKM. This chain's CDR3 is CASSSGQGREKLFF. In nucleotides, the CDR3 is TGTGCCAGCAGTTCAGGACAGGGTCGGGAGAAACTGTTTTTT.

The rearrangement uses TRBV24-1 and TRBJ1-2; weak D call: TRBD1 (5 bases). Germline CDR1 KGHDR, CDR2 SFDVKD. Trimming stripped 7 bases from V and 2 bases from J, with 7 bases between. The CDR3 is made up of 12 amino acids. In nucleotides, the CDR3 is TGTGCCACCAGCGGGGGGAACTATGGCTACACCTTC. Translated: CATSGGNYGYTF.

CDR3 residues: CASRVTENSPLHF. CDR3 in DNA: TGTGCCAGCAGGGTGACGGAGAATTCACCCCTCCACTTT. The chain employs TRBV6-5 and TRBJ1-6; D not certain. Between the trimmed V and J ends, which lost 6 bases and 7 bases, there was a span of 10 bases. The length of the CDR3 is 13 residues. Germline loops: CDR1 MNHEY, CDR2 SVGAGI.

This clone was detected once. The rearrangement joins TRBV11-3 to TRBJ1-4; the match to TRBD1 covers 7 bases. The CDR3 runs to 14 residues. After removal of 3 bases from V and 8 bases from J, the junction contained 6 bases not matched to a gene. In germline, CDR1 is SGHNT, CDR2 YENEEA. The CDR3 is CASSFPGQEEKLFF. Written as DNA, the CDR3 is TGTGCCAGCAGCTTCCCCGGACAGGAAGAAAAACTGTTTTTT.

V usage is TRBV27 and J usage is TRBJ1-6; D possibly corresponds to TRBD1 (5 bases). Germline CDR1 MNHEY, CDR2 SMNVEV (reference sequence). There are 15 residues in the CDR3. V dropped 7 bases and J dropped 7 bases, with 17 bases sitting between them. CDR3 nucleotide sequence: TGTGCCAGCAAACTCGTGGGGCAGAGGAATTCACCCCTCCACTTT. As protein: CASKLVGQRNSPLHF.

A word on this clone: The DNA is left out, because the CDR3 cannot be placed on it with certainty; the CDR3 is given as TCRdb lists it. V is TRBV7-9 and J is TRBJ2-1; the D call of TRBD2 is as the table states it, not checked on the DNA. Ends included, the CDR3 has 13 residues. Germline V gene sequence: CDR1 SEHNR, CDR2 FQNEAQ (reference sequence). The CDR3 sequence is CASSFGGGSHEIF.